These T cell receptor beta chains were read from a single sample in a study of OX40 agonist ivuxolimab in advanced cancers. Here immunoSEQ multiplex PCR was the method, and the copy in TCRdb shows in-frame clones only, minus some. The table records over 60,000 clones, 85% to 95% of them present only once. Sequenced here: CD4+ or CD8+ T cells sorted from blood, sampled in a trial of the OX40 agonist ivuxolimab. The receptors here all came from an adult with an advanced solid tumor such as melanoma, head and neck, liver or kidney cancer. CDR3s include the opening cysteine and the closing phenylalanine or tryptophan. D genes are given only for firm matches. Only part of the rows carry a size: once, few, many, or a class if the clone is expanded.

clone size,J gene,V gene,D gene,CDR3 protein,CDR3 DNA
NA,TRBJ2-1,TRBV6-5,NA,CASSYPRGPYNEQFF,TGTGCCAGCAGTTACCCAAGGGGTCCCTACAATGAGCAGTTCTTC
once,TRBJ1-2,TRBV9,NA,CASSPPIRGGYTF,TGTGCCAGCAGCCCTCCCATCAGGGGAGGCTACACCTTC
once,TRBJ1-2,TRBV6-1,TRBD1,CASTARGQGNYGYTF,TGTGCCAGCACCGCCAGGGGACAGGGGAACTATGGCTACACCTTC
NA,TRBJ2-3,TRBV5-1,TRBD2,CASSRGLAGGSNTDTQYF,TGCGCCAGCAGCCGAGGACTAGCGGGAGGGTCTAACACAGATACGCAGTATTTT
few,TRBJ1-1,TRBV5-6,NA,CASISENTEAFF,TGTGCCAGCATCTCGGAGAACACTGAAGCTTTCTTT
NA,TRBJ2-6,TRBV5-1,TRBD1,CASSWTGSYSGANVLTF,TGCGCCAGCAGCTGGACAGGGAGCTACTCTGGGGCCAACGTCCTGACTTTC
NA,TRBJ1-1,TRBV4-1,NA,CASSQDEGGYTEAFF,TGCGCCAGCAGCCAAGACGAGGGGGGCTACACTGAAGCTTTCTTT
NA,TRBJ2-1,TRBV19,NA,CASSIIHTTQNEQFF,TGTGCCAGTAGTATAATACATACCACCCAAAATGAGCAGTTCTTC
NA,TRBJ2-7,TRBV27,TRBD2,CASSLASGRPEQYF,TGTGCCAGCAGTTTAGCTAGCGGGAGGCCCGAGCAGTACTTC
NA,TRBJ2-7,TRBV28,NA,CASSAGEDYEQYF,TGTGCCAGCAGTGCAGGGGAGGACTACGAGCAGTACTTC
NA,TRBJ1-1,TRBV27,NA,CASSWEGGLGEAFF,TGTGCCAGCAGTTGGGAGGGTGGGTTAGGTGAAGCTTTCTTT
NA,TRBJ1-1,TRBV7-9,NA,CASSPMGLVEAFF,TGTGCCAGCAGCCCGATGGGTTTAGTGGAAGCTTTCTTT
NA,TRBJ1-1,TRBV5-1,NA,CASSLGWTEAFF,TGCGCCAGCAGCTTGGGCTGGACTGAAGCTTTCTTT
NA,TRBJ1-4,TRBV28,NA,CASSSPGESVF,TGTGCCAGCAGTTCCCCGGGGGAAAGTGTTTTT
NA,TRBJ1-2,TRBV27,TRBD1,CASSLGTAYGYTF,TGTGCCAGCAGTTTAGGGACAGCCTATGGCTACACCTTC
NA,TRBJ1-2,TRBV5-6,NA,CASSLWGNAFGYTF,TGTGCCAGCAGCTTGTGGGGCAATGCCTTTGGCTACACCTTC
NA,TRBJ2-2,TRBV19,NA,CASSIDRGELFF,TGTGCCAGTAGTATAGATCGTGGGGAGCTGTTTTTT
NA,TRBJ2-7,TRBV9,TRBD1,CASSPRDRDYEQYF,TGTGCCAGCAGCCCCCGGGACAGGGACTACGAGCAGTACTTC
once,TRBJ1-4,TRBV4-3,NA,CASSQMGEKLFF,TGCGCCAGCAGCCAGATGGGGGAAAAACTGTTTTTT
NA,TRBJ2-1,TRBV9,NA,CASSDPSGVIARNEQFF,TGTGCCAGCAGCGACCCCTCAGGGGTCATAGCTCGCAATGAGCAGTTCTTC
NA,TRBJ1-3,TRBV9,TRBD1,CASSVGWDRGPGNTIYF,TGTGCCAGCAGCGTAGGGTGGGACAGGGGGCCTGGAAACACCATATATTTT
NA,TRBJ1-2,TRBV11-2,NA,CASSSVQRGERGGYTF,TGTGCCAGCAGCTCTGTACAGAGGGGGGAACGTGGTGGCTACACCTTC
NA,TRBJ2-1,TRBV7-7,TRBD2,CASSLDSGSRFNEQFF,TGTGCTAGCAGTCTCGATAGCGGGAGCCGCTTCAATGAGCAGTTCTTC
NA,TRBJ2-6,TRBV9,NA,CASSILPGLGSSGANVLTF,TGTGCCAGCAGCATTCTACCGGGACTGGGGAGCTCTGGGGCCAACGTCCTGACTTTC
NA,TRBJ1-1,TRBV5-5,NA,CASSLRPNTEAFF,TGTGCCAGCAGCTTGAGACCGAACACTGAAGCTTTCTTT
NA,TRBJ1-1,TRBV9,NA,CASSVDGYRGNTEAFF,TGTGCCAGCAGCGTAGACGGGTACCGGGGGAACACTGAAGCTTTCTTT
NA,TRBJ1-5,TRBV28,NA,CASSPPVVGGQPQHF,TGTGCCAGCAGCCCCCCGGTCGTAGGGGGTCAGCCCCAGCATTTT
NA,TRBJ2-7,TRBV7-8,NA,CASSFNPGQGYEQYF,TGTGCCAGCAGCTTTAACCCGGGACAAGGCTACGAGCAGTACTTC
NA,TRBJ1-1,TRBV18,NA,CASSPPGGSGAFF,TGTGCCAGCTCACCACCCGGGGGGTCGGGAGCTTTCTTT
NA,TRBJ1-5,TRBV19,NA,CASTHGGQPQHF,TGTGCCAGTACCCACGGGGGCCAGCCCCAGCATTTT
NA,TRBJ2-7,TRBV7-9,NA,CASSLVLVVEGDEQYF,TGTGCCAGCAGCTTAGTACTCGTGGTGGAAGGGGACGAGCAGTACTTC
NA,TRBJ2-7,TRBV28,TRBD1,CASSLPRGMAYEQYF,TGTGCCAGCAGTTTACCCAGGGGGATGGCCTACGAGCAGTACTTC
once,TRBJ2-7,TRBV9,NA,CASSAYQYLTYEQYF,TGTGCCAGCAGCGCCTACCAGTACTTAACCTACGAGCAGTACTTC
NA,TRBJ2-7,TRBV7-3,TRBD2,CASSLTAGAGSTYEQYF,TGTGCCAGCAGCTTAACGGCGGGAGCGGGGAGTACCTACGAGCAGTACTTC
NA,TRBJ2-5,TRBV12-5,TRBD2,CASGLVRGREETQYF,TGTGCTAGTGGTTTGGTACGGGGGAGGGAAGAGACCCAGTACTTC
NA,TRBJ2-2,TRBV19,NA,CASSLGATGTGELFF,TGTGCCAGTAGTCTTGGGGCAACCGGGACCGGGGAGCTGTTTTTT
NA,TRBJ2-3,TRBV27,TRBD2,CASSHSGLAGFSSTDTQYF,TGTGCCAGCAGTCACTCCGGACTAGCGGGGTTCTCTAGCACAGATACGCAGTATTTT